This T cell receptor beta chain came from a study of CDR3 diversity in severe acne. TCRdb passed the PCR reads through MiXCR, listing each CDR3 protein once. The table has more than 80,000 distinct CDR3 sequences, approximately 49% seen once. The CDR3 has 18 residues. V dropped 0 bases and J dropped 6; count of bases not matched to a gene: 13. Germline CDR1 is DFQATT and CDR2 is SNEGSKA (reference sequence). Source material: blood. This chain links TRBV20-1 with TRBJ2-7; 14 bases are a match to TRBD2. This clonotype originated in a male donor with severe acne vulgaris. DNA of the CDR3: TGCAGTGCTAGAGATCCCGGGACTAGCGGGAGATCAGGGTCCGAGCAGTACTTC. Protein product: CSARDPGTSGRSGSEQYF.